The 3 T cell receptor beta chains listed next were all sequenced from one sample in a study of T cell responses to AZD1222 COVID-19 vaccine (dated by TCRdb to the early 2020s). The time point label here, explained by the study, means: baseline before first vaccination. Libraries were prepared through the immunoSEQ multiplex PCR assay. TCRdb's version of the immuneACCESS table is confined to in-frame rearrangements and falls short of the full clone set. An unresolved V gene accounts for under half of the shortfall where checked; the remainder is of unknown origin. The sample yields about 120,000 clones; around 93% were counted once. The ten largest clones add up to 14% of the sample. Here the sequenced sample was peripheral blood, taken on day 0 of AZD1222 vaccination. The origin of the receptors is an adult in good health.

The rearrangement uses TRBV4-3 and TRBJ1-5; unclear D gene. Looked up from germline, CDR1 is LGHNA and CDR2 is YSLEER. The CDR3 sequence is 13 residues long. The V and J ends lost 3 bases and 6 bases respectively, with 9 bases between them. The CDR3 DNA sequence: TGCGCCAGCAGCCAGGGCATTGGTCAGCCCCAGCATTTT. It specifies CASSQGIGQPQHF.

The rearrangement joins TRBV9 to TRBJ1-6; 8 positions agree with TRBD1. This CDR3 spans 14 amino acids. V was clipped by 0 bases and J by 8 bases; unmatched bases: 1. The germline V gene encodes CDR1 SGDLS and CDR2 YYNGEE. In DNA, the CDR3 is TGTGCCAGCAGCGTAGGGACAGGGTATTCACCCCTCCACTTT. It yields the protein CASSVGTGYSPLHF.

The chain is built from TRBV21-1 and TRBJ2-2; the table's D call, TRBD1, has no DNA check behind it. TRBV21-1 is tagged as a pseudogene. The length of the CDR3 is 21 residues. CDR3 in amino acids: CASSKAGPVICGTGSTGELFF. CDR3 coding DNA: TGTGCCAGCAGCAAAGCAGGCCCCGTCATTTGTGGGACAGGGTCCACCGGGGAGCTGTTTTTT.